Listed below are T cell receptor beta chains from one sample, sequenced in a study of blood T cell repertoires in COVID-19. Assay used: immunoSEQ multiplex PCR; TCRdb lists only in-frame clones, some missing. The table has under 300,000 clones, 88% seen once. Material: PBMCs or T cells enriched from blood (not recorded which). These receptors were obtained from a woman aged 50 to 60 who had recovered from COVID-19. Each CDR3 is given with its conserved first and last residue. Fields, in order: D gene, J gene, clone size, V gene, CDR3 DNA, CDR3 protein. A D gene is named only where the DNA matches it firmly. Expanded clones are given a class, and other clones once, few, many or no size at all.

NA,TRBJ2-7,few,TRBV7-7,TGTGCTAGCTTATCCATCAAGCGGAGGGAGCCCTTCTACGAGCAGTACTTC,CASLSIKRREPFYEQYF
NA,TRBJ1-2,NA,TRBV28,TGTGCCAGCAGTCGTAAGGGGGTTTATGGCTACACCTTC,CASSRKGVYGYTF
TRBD1,TRBJ1-5,NA,TRBV19,TGTGCCAGTAGGCCGGACAGGGGGACTAGCAATCAGCCCCAGCATTTT,CASRPDRGTSNQPQHF
NA,TRBJ1-5,NA,TRBV20-1,TGCAGTGCTGCGGATCAGCCCCAGCATTTT,CSAADQPQHF
TRBD1,TRBJ1-5,few,TRBV19,TGTGCCAGTAGTAAGGAGGACAGGGGAACCAATCAGCCCCAGCATTTT,CASSKEDRGTNQPQHF
NA,TRBJ2-7,NA,TRBV5-4,TGTGCCAGCAGCTTGAATGGGGCCGATCCTGGGCAGTACTTC,CASSLNGADPGQYF
TRBD1,TRBJ1-5,many,TRBV7-2,TGTGCCAGCAGCTTGACAGGGAGCAATCAGCCCCAGCATTTT,CASSLTGSNQPQHF
TRBD1,TRBJ1-2,NA,TRBV30,TGTGCCTGGAGTATTCAAACAGGGGGAAACTATGGCTACACCTTC,CAWSIQTGGNYGYTF
TRBD2,TRBJ2-1,NA,TRBV19,TGTGCCAGTAGTAATAGCGGGAGCCGAATCAGGAATGAGCAGTTCTTC,CASSNSGSRIRNEQFF
NA,TRBJ1-4,NA,TRBV27,TGTGCCAGCAGTTTTTCCGGGAAACTTGCAACTAATGAAAAACTGTTTTTT,CASSFSGKLATNEKLFF
TRBD1,TRBJ2-6,NA,TRBV11-3,TGTGCCAGCAGTACAGGGGGCTCTGGGGCCAACGTCCTGACTTTC,CASSTGGSGANVLTF
TRBD1,TRBJ1-2,NA,TRBV7-2,TGTGCCAGCAGCTCCCGGACAGGGGGAAACTATGGCTACACCTTC,CASSSRTGGNYGYTF
TRBD2,TRBJ2-7,NA,TRBV2,TGTGCCAGCAGTGAGGGGAGGACTAGCGGGAGTGAGTACGAGCAGTACTTC,CASSEGRTSGSEYEQYF
TRBD1,TRBJ2-3,NA,TRBV6-1,TGTGCCAGCAGTGTGACAGGGGGCTTCAAACCAGATACGCAGTATTTT,CASSVTGGFKPDTQYF
TRBD1,TRBJ1-3,NA,TRBV30,TGTGCTTTACAGAAACCGGGACAGTCGATCTCTGGAAACACCATATATTTT,CALQKPGQSISGNTIYF
TRBD1,TRBJ1-2,NA,TRBV2,TGTGCCAGCAGTACTGACAGGGTGGGTCGCTATGGCTACACCTTC,CASSTDRVGRYGYTF
NA,TRBJ2-5,NA,TRBV9,TGTGCCAGCAGCCTAGGGACTCCCCCCGGTGAGACCCAGTACTTC,CASSLGTPPGETQYF
TRBD2,TRBJ2-5,NA,TRBV6-5,TGTGCCAGCAGTTATTCGGGAGGTGGGGAGACCCAGTACTTC,CASSYSGGGETQYF
NA,TRBJ1-4,NA,TRBV6-5,TGTGCCAGCAGTTACGTTCCGGACAAGAATGAAAAACTGTTTTTT,CASSYVPDKNEKLFF
TRBD2,TRBJ2-7,few,TRBV14,TGTGCCAGCAGTCGCGGACTAGCGGGAGGAGGAGAGCAGTACTTC,CASSRGLAGGGEQYF
TRBD2,TRBJ2-1,NA,TRBV5-6,TGTGCCAGCAGCTTGGGTAGCGGGAGATTTGACAATGAGCAGTTCTTC,CASSLGSGRFDNEQFF
NA,TRBJ2-7,NA,TRBV28,TGTGCCAGCACTATACCTGGCGGGGATTCCTACGAGCAGTACTTC,CASTIPGGDSYEQYF
TRBD2,TRBJ2-1,NA,TRBV10-3,TGTGCCACCCAATGGACTAGCGGTGGCTCCTACAATGAGCAGTTCTTC,CATQWTSGGSYNEQFF
NA,TRBJ2-1,few,TRBV7-9,TGTGCCAGCAGCTGGGGCGATGAGCAGTTCTTC,CASSWGDEQFF
NA,TRBJ2-1,NA,TRBV4-1,TGCGCCAGCAGCGATGGCGGGATAAGCTCCTACAATGAGCAGTTCTTC,CASSDGGISSYNEQFF
NA,TRBJ1-6,NA,TRBV7-9,TGTGCCAGCAGCTTAACTTCCTGGGGAGGTAATTCACCCCTCCACTTT,CASSLTSWGGNSPLHF
NA,TRBJ2-1,once,TRBV30,TGTGCCTGGAGGAGTCCTAATGAGCAGTTCTTC,CAWRSPNEQFF
TRBD2,TRBJ2-5,few,TRBV5-1,TGCGCCAGCAGCTCGGGACTAGCGGGAGGCTACCAAGAGACCCAGTACTTC,CASSSGLAGGYQETQYF
NA,TRBJ1-1,once,TRBV19,TGTGCCAGTAGTATAGAAATGGCCGGCCGCGGCACTGAAGCTTTCTTT,CASSIEMAGRGTEAFF
NA,TRBJ1-2,NA,TRBV7-9,TGTGCCAGCAGCTTAGCTGATAGGGGCGCGATCTATGGCTACACCTTC,CASSLADRGAIYGYTF
TRBD2,TRBJ2-7,NA,TRBV7-2,TGTGCCAGCAGCTCTAGCGGGGTACCCTACGAGCAGTACTTC,CASSSSGVPYEQYF
NA,TRBJ1-2,NA,TRBV30,TGTGCCTGGAGTGTACTGCCGTATGGCTACACCTTC,CAWSVLPYGYTF
NA,TRBJ1-5,few,TRBV7-2,TGTGCCAGCAGCTTCAGGGCGGATCAGCCCCAGCATTTT,CASSFRADQPQHF
NA,TRBJ1-5,NA,TRBV30,TGTGCCTGGAGTGTAAGGGGCGGGGATTCTCTTAGCAATCAGCCCCAGCATTTT,CAWSVRGGDSLSNQPQHF
NA,TRBJ1-1,NA,TRBV30,TGTGCCTGGAAAGAGCAGGTTAACACTGAAGCTTTCTTT,CAWKEQVNTEAFF
TRBD1,TRBJ2-7,NA,TRBV28,TGTGCCAGCAGGACACTGACAGGGCCTTCCTACGAGCAGTACTTC,CASRTLTGPSYEQYF
NA,TRBJ1-4,NA,TRBV7-6,TGTGCCAGCAGCTTAGTTTCCGCAACTAATGAAAAACTGTTTTTT,CASSLVSATNEKLFF
NA,TRBJ2-3,NA,TRBV30,TGTGCCTGCGGGAGGGCAGGGGGACTCGATACGCAGTATTTT,CACGRAGGLDTQYF
NA,TRBJ1-2,NA,TRBV6-4,TGTGCCAGCGCCTCCTTACCGGGACAAACGAACTATGGCTACACCTTC,CASASLPGQTNYGYTF
TRBD2,TRBJ2-3,NA,TRBV28,TGTGCCAGCAGTCTAGCGGGAGGGCCGAGAGATACGCAGTATTTT,CASSLAGGPRDTQYF